The 19 T cell receptor beta chains given below trace back to one sample, sequenced in a study of cytomegalovirus exposure and HLA in healthy donors. The PCR contained 60 Vbeta and 13 Jbeta primers. The method was immunoSEQ multiplex PCR; TCRdb's version includes in-frame clones alone and lacks a portion of them. This table has about 140,000 clones, just under 80% appearing once. Sequences were obtained from PBMCs. These receptors were obtained from a male donor in good health and CMV-seronegative.

The rearrangement links TRBV7-3 to TRBJ2-5; possibly TRBD2 for D (5 bases). The CDR3 extends over 14 amino acids. The V and J ends lost 1 base and 7 bases respectively, with 13 bases between them. The germline gives CDR1 SGHTA, CDR2 FQGTGA. Here the CDR3 DNA reads TGTGCCAGCAGCTTAATCGGAGAGGGTACGACCCAGTACTTC. Translation gives CASSLIGEGTTQYF.

The CDR3 DNA reads as TGTGCCAGAAGCCCCAAGGGACAACTTAATGGCAATCAGCCCCAGCATTTT. Protein: CARSPKGQLNGNQPQHF. This chain uses TRBV7-5 with TRBJ1-5; TRBD1 is the table's D call, not checked against the DNA. TRBV7-5 is labeled a pseudogene. The CDR3 runs to 17 residues.

The sample holds a few counts of this clone. The CDR3 nucleotides are TGTGCCACCAGCAGTACGAGCGGGGGCTGGGAGACCCAGTACTTC. This codes for CATSSTSGGWETQYF. The gene calls are TRBV15 and TRBJ2-5, with TRBD2 identical over 8 bases. V was pared by 3 bases and J by 5 bases, with 8 bases of the junction left unmatched. The CDR3 runs to 15 residues. CDR1 LNHNV and CDR2 YYDKDF come from the germline V gene (reference sequence).

The V call is TRBV9, the J call TRBJ1-6; D possibly corresponds to TRBD1 (5 bases). This CDR3 spans 15 amino acids. Germline V gives CDR1 SGDLS, CDR2 YYNGEE. The V and J ends lost 0 bases and 8 bases respectively, with 12 bases between them. DNA of the CDR3: TGTGCCAGCAGCGTAGACGGTAGGGGTGATTCACCCCTCCACTTT. It specifies CASSVDGRGDSPLHF.

The chain has TRBV18 and TRBJ2-5, with D tentatively TRBD1 (5 bases). The CDR3 contains 14 residues. Trimming shortened V by 4 bases and J by 5 bases, and 14 bases separated the two germline ends. The germline V gene encodes CDR1 KGHSH and CDR2 LQKENI. DNA for the CDR3: TGTGCCAGCTCACGGGGAATATCAGGGGAGACCCAGTACTTC. It codes for CASSRGISGETQYF.

Turning to this clone: Other nucleotide sequences in the sample specify the same CDR3. The chain has TRBV5-1 and TRBJ2-6, with D hard to call. Germline V gives CDR1 SGHRS, CDR2 YFSETQ. V was pared by 0 bases and J by 0 bases, with 4 bases between. This CDR3 spans 15 amino acids. CDR3 coding DNA: TGCGCCAGCAGCTTGGGCGCCTCTGGGGCCAACGTCCTGACTTTC. This encodes CASSLGASGANVLTF.

V is TRBV25-1 and J is TRBJ1-2, with a possible D match to TRBD1 (6 bases). This CDR3 is 13 amino acids long. Looked up from germline, CDR1 is MGHDK and CDR2 is SYGVNS. The V end lost 6 bases, the J end lost 8 bases, and 16 bases lay between the germline ends. CDR3: CASSGVLGQGYTF. CDR3 in DNA: TGTGCCAGCAGCGGCGTCTTAGGACAGGGCTACACCTTC.

This CDR3 reads CASSDSGTRDQPQHF. CDR3 coding DNA: TGTGCCAGCAGCGACTCCGGGACACGGGATCAGCCCCAGCATTTT. This chain uses TRBV25-1 with TRBJ1-5; D might be TRBD1 (6 bases). The length of the CDR3 is 15 residues. In germline, CDR1 is MGHDK, CDR2 SYGVNS. V lost 6 bases and J 5 bases, leaving 17 bases between the germline ends.

The CDR3 spells CASSATGANTEAFF. The CDR3 region has the DNA TGTGCCAGCAGCGCGACAGGGGCGAACACTGAAGCTTTCTTT. The chain joins TRBV9 to TRBJ1-1, with TRBD1 matching 8 bases. CDR1 is SGDLS, CDR2 YYNGEE, per germline. CDR3 length equals 14 residues. Unmatched junction bases numbered 2, after V lost 3 bases and J lost 1 base. Full variable domain (remainder filled in from reference TRBV9 and TRBJ1-1): DSGVTQTPKHLITATGQRVTLRCSPRSGDLSVYWYQQSLDQGLQFLIQYYNGEERAKGNILERFSAQQFPDLHSELNLSSLELGDSALYFCASSATGANTEAFFGQGTRLTVV.

A single count supports this clone. The genes are TRBV5-1 and TRBJ2-6; 8 bases agree with TRBD2. Looked up from germline, CDR1 is SGHRS and CDR2 is YFSETQ. The length of the CDR3 is 16 residues. The junction had 3 bases not matched to a gene; V was cut back by 0 bases and J by 4 bases. CDR3 sequence: CASSLAGGTGANVLTF. The CDR3 nucleotides are TGCGCCAGCAGCTTGGCGGGGGGGACGGGGGCCAACGTCCTGACTTTC.

V and J are TRBV9 and TRBJ2-2, with 12 bases matching TRBD2. Germline lookup yields CDR1 SGDLS and CDR2 YYNGEE. The CDR3 has 15 amino acids. The V and J ends lost 3 bases and 6 bases, in that order; junction bases with no gene match: 3. CDR3 protein: CASSESSGGAGELFF. CDR3 DNA: TGTGCCAGCAGCGAATCTAGCGGGGGGGCCGGGGAGCTGTTTTTT.

This clone was detected only once. This chain joins TRBV5-4 and TRBJ1-2, with 11 bases lining up with TRBD1. CDR3 length: 18 amino acids. The ends lost 1 base at V and 4 bases at J; junction bases unmatched: 12. The V gene's germline CDR1 is SGHNT and CDR2 YYREEE (reference sequence). In DNA, the CDR3 is TGTGCCAGCAGCTTGCCGGGGACAGGGGGATCGGGAGGCTATGGCTACACCTTC. Translation: CASSLPGTGGSGGYGYTF.

This rearrangement joins TRBV19 to TRBJ1-5, with 10 bases identical to TRBD1. CDR1 is LNHDA and CDR2 is SQIVND in the germline V gene (reference sequence). This CDR3 comprises 15 residues. J was trimmed by 6 bases and V by 4 bases; bases with no gene match: 6. The CDR3, as DNA: TGTGCCAGTAGTAGACGACAGGGGGCGGGTCAGCCCCAGCATTTT. It yields the protein CASSRRQGAGQPQHF. The variable domain in full, completed from reference TRBV19 and TRBJ1-5, reads DGGITQSPKYLFRKEGQNVTLSCEQNLNHDAMYWYRQDPGQGLRLIYYSQIVNDFQKGDIAEGYSVSREKKESFPLTVTSAQKNPTAFYLCASSRRQGAGQPQHFGDGTRLSIL.

The chain couples TRBV9 to TRBJ2-1; TRBD2 agrees at 10 bases. V was pared by 0 bases and J by 7 bases, with 7 bases of the junction left unmatched. CDR3 length equals 16 residues. Germline CDR1 reads SGDLS; CDR2 reads YYNGEE. CDR3 protein: CASSVAFSGGWNEQFF. Here the CDR3 DNA reads TGTGCCAGCAGCGTAGCTTTTAGCGGGGGGTGGAATGAGCAGTTCTTC.

The CDR3 nucleotides read TGTGCCTGGAGTCCCGGGACAGGGGTCCACGAGCAGTACTTC. This gives the protein CAWSPGTGVHEQYF. The chain has TRBV30 and TRBJ2-7; the match to TRBD1 covers 10 bases. The CDR3 extends over 14 amino acids. Germline trimming cut 2 bases from V and 5 bases from J; bases unmatched to any gene: 6. The V gene's germline CDR1 is GTSNPN and CDR2 SVGIG (reference sequence).

The V and J genes are TRBV7-2 and TRBJ1-4, with D uncertain. V was pared by 0 bases and J by 7 bases, with 12 bases between. The CDR3 consists of 15 residues. Germline V gene data show CDR1 as SGHTA and CDR2 as FQGNSA. This CDR3 reads CASSLAGSSGEKLFF. DNA for the CDR3: TGTGCCAGCAGCTTAGCGGGCAGTTCCGGTGAAAAACTGTTTTTT.

V usage is TRBV5-4 and J usage is TRBJ2-1, with 10 positions matching TRBD2. Germline V gives CDR1 SGHNT, CDR2 YYREEE (reference sequence). The CDR3 loop spans 15 amino acids. J was trimmed by 4 bases and V by 0 bases; bases with no gene match: 1. DNA of the CDR3: TGTGCCAGCAGCTTGGAAGCGGGGGGGTACAATGAGCAGTTCTTC. Amino acid sequence: CASSLEAGGYNEQFF.

The rearrangement links TRBV19 to TRBJ1-6, with TRBD1 matching over 8 bases. The CDR3 totals 15 residues. Germline V CDR1 and CDR2: LNHDA, SQIVND (reference sequence). V lost 5 bases and J lost 5; bases outside the gene matches: 5. The CDR3, as DNA: TGTGCCAGTAGTGCCGGACAGGGCCATAATTCACCCCTCCACTTT. Its protein is CASSAGQGHNSPLHF.

CDR3 nucleotide sequence: TGCAGCGTCCCAAGTGGGACAAACCAAGAGACCCAGTACTTC. Translating gives CSVPSGTNQETQYF. The chain recombines TRBV29-1 with TRBJ2-5; perhaps TRBD1 as D (6 bases). This CDR3 has 14 residues. CDR1 SQVTM and CDR2 ANQGSEA come from the germline V gene. The V end was cut by 6 bases, the J end by 0 bases, with 14 bases between.